The clone carrying this T cell receptor (beta chain) occurred many times. Germline V CDR1 and CDR2: MGHRA, YSYEKL. The CDR3 has 14 amino acids. Trimming took off 1 base at V and 6 bases at J, with 9 bases between the two ends. This sample was taken from a study of early T cells in non-severe SARS-CoV-2 infection. Looking at the study overall: It was bulk RNA from unsorted whole blood that was sequenced, and the chains were unpaired.

TCRdb passed the 5' RACE reads through MiXCR, listing each CDR3 protein once. The data show under 40,000 distinct CDR3 sequences, around 6% seen once. This receptor was taken from an adult who was a healthcare worker with PCR-confirmed SARS-CoV-2 infection or an uninfected control (not recorded which). The chain combines TRBV4-1 with TRBJ1-4; D not certain. The sample comprised whole blood. The CDR3 protein is CASSQGLRDEKLFF. For the CDR3, the DNA is TGCGCCAGCAGCCAAGGGCTGAGGGATGAAAAACTGTTTTTT.